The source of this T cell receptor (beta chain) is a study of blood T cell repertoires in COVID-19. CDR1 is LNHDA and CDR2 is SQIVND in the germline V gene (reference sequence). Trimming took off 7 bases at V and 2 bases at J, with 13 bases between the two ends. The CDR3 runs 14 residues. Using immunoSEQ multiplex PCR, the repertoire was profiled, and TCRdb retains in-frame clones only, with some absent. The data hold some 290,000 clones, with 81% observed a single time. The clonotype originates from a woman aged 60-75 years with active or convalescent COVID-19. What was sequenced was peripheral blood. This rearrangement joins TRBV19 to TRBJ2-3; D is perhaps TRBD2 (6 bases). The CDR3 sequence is CASNTGLYTDTQYF. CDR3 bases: TGTGCCAGTAATACGGGACTGTACACAGATACGCAGTATTTT.